This is a list of T cell receptor beta chains from one sample in a study of blood T cell repertoires in COVID-19. Clones were sequenced by immunoSEQ multiplex PCR, and TCRdb holds only the in-frame ones, with some missing. The data show tens of thousands of clones, roughly 86% seen once. Specimen: peripheral blood. These TCRs come from a man older than 75 with active or convalescent COVID-19. CDR3s include the opening cysteine and the closing phenylalanine or tryptophan. A D gene is named only where the DNA matches it firmly. The size field is filled for only some rows; it gives once, few, many or a size class.

V: TRBV7-6
J: TRBJ2-5
size: .
D: TRBD2
CDR3: CASSSGTSGRETQYF
DNA: TGTGCCAGCAGCTCCGGGACTAGCGGGAGGGAGACCCAGTACTTC

V: TRBV7-9
J: TRBJ2-3
size: .
D: TRBD2
CDR3: CASRAGEVTDTQYF
DNA: TGTGCCAGCAGGGCGGGAGAGGTCACAGATACGCAGTATTTT

V: TRBV18
J: TRBJ1-5
size: once
D: .
CDR3: CASSSGGNNQPQHF
DNA: TGTGCCAGCTCTTCGGGGGGGAACAATCAGCCCCAGCATTTT

V: TRBV19
J: TRBJ2-2
size: .
D: TRBD1
CDR3: CASSGDRGRNTGELFF
DNA: TGTGCCAGTAGTGGAGACAGGGGGCGGAACACCGGGGAGCTGTTTTTT

V: TRBV6-6
J: TRBJ2-2
size: .
D: .
CDR3: CASTGTNTNTGELFF
DNA: TGTGCCAGTACCGGGACAAATACGAACACCGGGGAGCTGTTTTTT

V: TRBV5-1
J: TRBJ2-1
size: .
D: TRBD2
CDR3: CASSSGLAGSEQFF
DNA: TGCGCCAGCAGCTCCGGACTAGCGGGAAGTGAGCAGTTCTTC

V: TRBV9
J: TRBJ2-5
size: .
D: TRBD2
CDR3: CASSVGSGGVWETQYF
DNA: TGTGCCAGCAGCGTAGGCTCGGGAGGGGTGTGGGAGACCCAGTACTTC

V: TRBV28
J: TRBJ1-3
size: .
D: TRBD1
CDR3: CASSFSQGAGNTIYF
DNA: TGTGCCAGCAGTTTTTCTCAGGGGGCTGGAAACACCATATATTTT

V: TRBV20-1
J: TRBJ2-1
size: .
D: .
CDR3: CSASLDTGRTSYNEQFF
DNA: TGCAGTGCTAGTCTTGATACAGGGCGTACCTCCTACAATGAGCAGTTCTTC

V: TRBV30
J: TRBJ1-3
size: .
D: .
CDR3: CAWSEQAGNTIYF
DNA: TGTGCCTGGAGTGAACAGGCTGGAAACACCATATATTTT

V: TRBV5-1
J: TRBJ2-2
size: .
D: TRBD2
CDR3: CASSPNPLAGGRTGELFF
DNA: TGCGCCAGCAGCCCTAATCCCCTAGCGGGGGGCCGCACTGGGGAGCTGTTTTTT

V: TRBV6-2/TRBV6-3
J: TRBJ1-5
size: few
D: .
CDR3: CASSYGGENQPQHF
DNA: TGTGCCAGCAGTTACGGAGGCGAAAATCAGCCCCAGCATTTT

V: TRBV19
J: TRBJ1-1
size: once
D: .
CDR3: CASSIQGGNTEAFF
DNA: TGTGCCAGTAGTATTCAGGGTGGGAACACTGAAGCTTTCTTT

V: TRBV28
J: TRBJ2-5
size: .
D: TRBD2
CDR3: CASSLGGGPGQETQYF
DNA: TGTGCCAGCAGTTTAGGCGGGGGTCCCGGACAAGAGACCCAGTACTTC

V: TRBV7-8
J: TRBJ1-4
size: .
D: .
CDR3: CASSLDSRPNEKLFF
DNA: TGTGCCAGCAGCTTAGATTCCAGGCCGAATGAAAAACTGTTTTTT

V: TRBV6-5
J: TRBJ2-1
size: .
D: .
CDR3: CASRKQQSSYNEQFF
DNA: TGTGCCAGCAGAAAACAGCAGAGCTCCTACAATGAGCAGTTCTTC

V: TRBV29-1
J: TRBJ2-5
size: .
D: TRBD1
CDR3: CSVVRGRLETQYF
DNA: TGCAGCGTTGTCAGGGGGCGGTTGGAGACCCAGTACTTC

V: TRBV18
J: TRBJ2-1
size: once
D: TRBD2
CDR3: CASSPTSGGPVGQFF
DNA: TGTGCCAGCTCACCTACGAGCGGGGGCCCCGTTGGGCAGTTCTTC

V: TRBV5-6
J: TRBJ1-5
size: .
D: TRBD1
CDR3: CASSSQGDNQPQHF
DNA: TGTGCCAGCAGCTCGCAGGGGGACAATCAGCCCCAGCATTTT

V: TRBV14
J: TRBJ1-1
size: once
D: .
CDR3: CASSLLAANTEAFF
DNA: TGTGCCAGCAGCCTTCTGGCCGCGAACACTGAAGCTTTCTTT

V: TRBV5-1
J: TRBJ2-1
size: .
D: .
CDR3: CASAKPTGTPNNEQFF
DNA: TGCGCCAGCGCAAAACCCACCGGGACACCAAACAATGAGCAGTTCTTC

V: TRBV3-1/TRBV3-2
J: TRBJ1-5
size: .
D: .
CDR3: CASSQGAGYNQPQHF
DNA: TGTGCCAGCAGCCAAGGGGCAGGGTACAATCAGCCCCAGCATTTT

V: TRBV4-2
J: TRBJ1-6
size: .
D: TRBD1
CDR3: CASSRQGGGDNSPLHF
DNA: TGTGCCAGCAGCCGACAGGGCGGAGGAGATAATTCACCCCTCCACTTT

V: TRBV18
J: TRBJ1-4
size: .
D: TRBD1
CDR3: CASSLNTPGGNNEKLFF
DNA: TGTGCCAGCTCACTGAACACTCCAGGGGGAAATAATGAAAAACTGTTTTTT

V: TRBV30
J: TRBJ2-5
size: .
D: TRBD1
CDR3: CAWSGPGQGTETQYF
DNA: TGTGCCTGGAGTGGGCCGGGACAGGGGACCGAGACCCAGTACTTC

V: TRBV5-1
J: TRBJ1-1
size: once
D: .
CDR3: CASSLAAGGLNTEAFF
DNA: TGCGCCAGCAGCTTGGCGGCAGGTGGATTGAACACTGAAGCTTTCTTT

V: TRBV28
J: TRBJ1-3
size: .
D: .
CDR3: CASRQGVSGNTIYF
DNA: TGTGCCAGCAGACAGGGCGTCTCTGGAAACACCATATATTTT

V: TRBV7-9
J: TRBJ1-2
size: .
D: .
CDR3: CASSPLAEGYTF
DNA: TGTGCCAGCAGCCCCTTAGCGGAGGGCTACACCTTC

V: TRBV7-8
J: TRBJ2-4
size: .
D: TRBD2
CDR3: CASSLGLAGGLAKNIQYF
DNA: TGTGCCAGCAGCTTGGGACTAGCGGGAGGGTTAGCCAAAAACATTCAGTACTTC

V: TRBV3-1/TRBV3-2
J: TRBJ2-2
size: .
D: TRBD2
CDR3: CASSQLAALNTGELFF
DNA: TGTGCCAGCAGCCAACTAGCGGCCTTAAACACCGGGGAGCTGTTTTTT

V: TRBV19
J: TRBJ2-2
size: once
D: TRBD2
CDR3: CASSPGLALNTGELFF
DNA: TGTGCCAGTAGTCCCGGACTAGCTCTAAACACCGGGGAGCTGTTTTTT

V: TRBV19
J: TRBJ1-1
size: .
D: .
CDR3: CASSISIMNTEAFF
DNA: TGTGCCAGTAGTATTTCCATCATGAACACTGAAGCTTTCTTT

V: TRBV5-1
J: TRBJ2-3
size: once
D: .
CDR3: CASSLMHMNRDTQYF
DNA: TGCGCCAGCAGCTTGATGCATATGAATAGAGATACGCAGTATTTT

V: TRBV6-5
J: TRBJ1-6
size: .
D: TRBD1
CDR3: CASMIRGENSPLHF
DNA: TGTGCCAGCATGATCAGGGGGGAGAATTCACCCCTCCACTTT

V: TRBV5-4
J: TRBJ2-5
size: .
D: TRBD2
CDR3: CASSTGLVEETQYF
DNA: TGTGCCAGCAGCACGGGACTAGTGGAAGAGACCCAGTACTTC

V: TRBV28
J: TRBJ1-2
size: .
D: .
CDR3: CASNLGGGNYGYTF
DNA: TGTGCCAGCAACCTCGGGGGGGGGAACTATGGCTACACCTTC

V: TRBV27
J: TRBJ1-2
size: .
D: TRBD1
CDR3: CASRGTGTGLIYGYTF
DNA: TGTGCCAGCAGAGGGACCGGGACAGGGTTAATCTATGGCTACACCTTC

V: TRBV2
J: TRBJ1-4
size: .
D: TRBD1
CDR3: CASRGDRVPEKLFF
DNA: TGTGCCAGCAGGGGGGACAGAGTCCCCGAAAAACTGTTTTTT

V: TRBV18
J: TRBJ1-5
size: .
D: .
CDR3: CASSPQGRDYSNQPQHF
DNA: TGTGCCAGCTCACCACAAGGACGGGATTATAGCAATCAGCCCCAGCATTTT